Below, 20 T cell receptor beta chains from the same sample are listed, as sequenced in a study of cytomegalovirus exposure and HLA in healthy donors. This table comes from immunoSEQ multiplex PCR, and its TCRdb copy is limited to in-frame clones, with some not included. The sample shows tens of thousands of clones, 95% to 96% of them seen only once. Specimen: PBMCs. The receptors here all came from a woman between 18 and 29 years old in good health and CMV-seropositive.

Here the CDR3 reads CASKWREDSYEQYF. CDR3 DNA sequence: TGTGCCAGTAAGTGGCGGGAGGACTCCTACGAGCAGTACTTC. This chain connects TRBV19 to TRBJ2-7; 8 positions agree with TRBD2. CDR3 length equals 14 residues. Germline V gene sequence: CDR1 LNHDA, CDR2 SQIVND (reference sequence). J was trimmed by 0 bases and V by 7 bases; bases with no gene match: 5.

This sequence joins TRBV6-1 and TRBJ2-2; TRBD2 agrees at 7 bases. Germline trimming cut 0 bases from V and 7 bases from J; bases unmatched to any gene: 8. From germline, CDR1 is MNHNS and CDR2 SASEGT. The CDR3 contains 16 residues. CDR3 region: CASSEAGGSDGGELFF. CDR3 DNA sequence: TGTGCCAGCAGTGAAGCGGGGGGGAGTGACGGCGGGGAGCTGTTTTTT.

CDR3 bases: TGTGCCAGCAGCTCCCCAGGCGGGGATTCCTACAATGAGCAGTTCTTC. Translation: CASSSPGGDSYNEQFF. The chain joins TRBV7-6 to TRBJ2-1; tentatively, D is TRBD2 (6 bases). CDR3 size: 16 residues. The ends were cut back, 4 bases at V and 1 base at J, with 14 bases in the middle. The germline V gene encodes CDR1 SGHVS and CDR2 FNYEAQ.

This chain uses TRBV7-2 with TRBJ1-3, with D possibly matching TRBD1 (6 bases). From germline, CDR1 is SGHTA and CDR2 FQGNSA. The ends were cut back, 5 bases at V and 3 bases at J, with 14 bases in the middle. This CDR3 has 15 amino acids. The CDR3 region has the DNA TGTGCCAGCAGCGTGGACGGACAGATTGGAAACACCATATATTTT. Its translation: CASSVDGQIGNTIYF.

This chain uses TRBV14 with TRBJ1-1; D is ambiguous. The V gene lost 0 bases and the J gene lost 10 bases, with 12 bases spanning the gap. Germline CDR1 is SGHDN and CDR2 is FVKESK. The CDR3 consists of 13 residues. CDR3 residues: CASSQDRPTGAFF. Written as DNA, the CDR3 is TGTGCCAGCAGCCAAGATCGCCCTACCGGAGCTTTCTTT.

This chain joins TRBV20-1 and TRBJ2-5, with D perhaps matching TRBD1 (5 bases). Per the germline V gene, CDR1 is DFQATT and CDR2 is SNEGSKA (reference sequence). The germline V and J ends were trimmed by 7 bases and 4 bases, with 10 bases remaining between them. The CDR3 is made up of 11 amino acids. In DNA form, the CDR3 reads TGCAGTGTCCAGGGCGGAGAGACCCAGTACTTC. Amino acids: CSVQGGETQYF.

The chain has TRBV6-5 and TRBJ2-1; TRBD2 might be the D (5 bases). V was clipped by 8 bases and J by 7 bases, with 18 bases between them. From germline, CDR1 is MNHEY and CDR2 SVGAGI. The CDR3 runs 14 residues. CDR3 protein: CASAGSGLANEQFF. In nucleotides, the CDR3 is TGTGCCAGCGCTGGGAGCGGCCTGGCAAATGAGCAGTTCTTC.

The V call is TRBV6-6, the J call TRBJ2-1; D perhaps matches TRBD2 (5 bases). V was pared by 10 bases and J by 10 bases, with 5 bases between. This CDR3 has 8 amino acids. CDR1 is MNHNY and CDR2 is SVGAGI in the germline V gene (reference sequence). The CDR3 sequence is CATGEQFF. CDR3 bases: TGTGCCACGGGAGAGCAGTTCTTC.

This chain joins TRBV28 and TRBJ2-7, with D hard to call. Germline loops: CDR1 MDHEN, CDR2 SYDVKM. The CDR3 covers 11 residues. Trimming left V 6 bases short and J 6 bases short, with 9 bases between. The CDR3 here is CASRLDAEQYF. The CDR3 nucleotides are TGTGCCAGCAGGCTAGATGCCGAGCAGTACTTC.

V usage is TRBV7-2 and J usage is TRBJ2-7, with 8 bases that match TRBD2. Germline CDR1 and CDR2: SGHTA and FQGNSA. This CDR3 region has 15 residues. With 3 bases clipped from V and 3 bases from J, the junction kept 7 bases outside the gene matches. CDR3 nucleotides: TGTGCCAGCAGCTTCACTAGCGGAGGATTCTACGAGCAGTACTTC. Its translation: CASSFTSGGFYEQYF.

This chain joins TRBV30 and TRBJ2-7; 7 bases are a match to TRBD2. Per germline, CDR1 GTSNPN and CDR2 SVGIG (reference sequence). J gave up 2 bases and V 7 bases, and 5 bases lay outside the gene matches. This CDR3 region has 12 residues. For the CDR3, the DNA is TGTGCCTATACGGGGGGAGCCTACGAGCAGTACTTC. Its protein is CAYTGGAYEQYF.

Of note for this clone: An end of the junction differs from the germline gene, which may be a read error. The CDR3 region has the DNA TGTGCCCGGAGTGTGTCAGGGTTGTTTGGCTACACCTTC. Protein sequence: CARSVSGLFGYTF. This chain joins TRBV30 and TRBJ1-2; perhaps TRBD1 as D (5 bases). The CDR3 contains 13 residues. The germline gives CDR1 GTSNPN, CDR2 SVGIG (reference sequence).

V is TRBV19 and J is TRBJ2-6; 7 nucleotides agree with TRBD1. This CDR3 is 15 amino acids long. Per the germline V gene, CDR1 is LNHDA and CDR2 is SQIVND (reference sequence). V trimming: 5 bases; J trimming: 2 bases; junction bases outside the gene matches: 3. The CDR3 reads CASSVQGAGANVLTF. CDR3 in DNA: TGTGCCAGTAGTGTCCAGGGGGCTGGGGCCAACGTCCTGACTTTC. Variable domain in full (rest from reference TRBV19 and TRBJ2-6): DGGITQSPKYLFRKEGQNVTLSCEQNLNHDAMYWYRQDPGQGLRLIYYSQIVNDFQKGDIAEGYSVSREKKESFPLTVTSAQKNPTAFYLCASSVQGAGANVLTFGAGSRLTVL.

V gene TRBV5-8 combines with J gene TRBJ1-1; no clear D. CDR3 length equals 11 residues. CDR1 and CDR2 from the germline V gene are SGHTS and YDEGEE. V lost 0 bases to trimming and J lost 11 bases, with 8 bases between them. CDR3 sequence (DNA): TGTGCCAGCAGCTTGGACGTAGCGGCTTTCTTT. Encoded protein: CASSLDVAAFF.

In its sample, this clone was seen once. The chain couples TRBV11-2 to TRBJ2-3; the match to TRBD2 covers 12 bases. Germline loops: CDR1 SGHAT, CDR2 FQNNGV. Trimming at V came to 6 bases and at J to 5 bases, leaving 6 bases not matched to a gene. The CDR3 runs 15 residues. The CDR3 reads CASSTRLAGEDTQYF. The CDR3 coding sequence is TGTGCCAGCAGTACTAGACTAGCGGGAGAAGATACGCAGTATTTT.

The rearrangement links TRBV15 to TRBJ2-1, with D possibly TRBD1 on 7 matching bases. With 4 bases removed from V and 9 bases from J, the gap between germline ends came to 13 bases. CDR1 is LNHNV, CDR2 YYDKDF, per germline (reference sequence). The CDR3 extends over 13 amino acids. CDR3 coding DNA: TGTGCCACCAGCATGCGGCGGGACAGTGAGCAGTTCTTC. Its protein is CATSMRRDSEQFF.

CDR3 residues: CASSLRTSGRGETQYF. DNA for the CDR3: TGCGCCAGCAGCCTCCGGACTAGCGGGAGGGGGGAGACCCAGTACTTC. This chain uses TRBV5-1 with TRBJ2-5; 15 bases agree with TRBD2. Per germline, CDR1 SGHRS and CDR2 YFSETQ. V shed 4 bases and J 5 bases; nucleotides not matched to a gene: 6. The CDR3 has 16 amino acids.

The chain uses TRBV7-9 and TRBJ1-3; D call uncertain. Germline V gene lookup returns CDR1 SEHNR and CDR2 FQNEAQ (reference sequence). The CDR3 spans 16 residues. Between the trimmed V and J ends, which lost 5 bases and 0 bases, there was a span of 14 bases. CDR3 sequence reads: CASSPSGQNSGNTIYF. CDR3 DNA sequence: TGTGCCAGCAGCCCGAGCGGGCAAAACTCTGGAAACACCATATATTTT.

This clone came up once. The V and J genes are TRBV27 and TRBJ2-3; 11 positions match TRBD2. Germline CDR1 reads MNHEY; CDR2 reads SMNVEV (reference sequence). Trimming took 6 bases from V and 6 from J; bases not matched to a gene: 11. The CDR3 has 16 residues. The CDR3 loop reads CASSVTSGSISDTQYF. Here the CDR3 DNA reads TGTGCCAGCAGCGTAACTAGCGGGAGTATCTCGGATACGCAGTATTTT.

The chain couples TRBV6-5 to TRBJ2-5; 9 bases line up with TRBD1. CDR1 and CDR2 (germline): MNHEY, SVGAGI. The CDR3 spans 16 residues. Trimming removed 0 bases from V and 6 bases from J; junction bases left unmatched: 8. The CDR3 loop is CASSYSKTGGRKTQYF. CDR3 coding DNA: TGTGCCAGCAGTTACTCGAAGACAGGGGGTCGAAAGACCCAGTACTTC.